What follows are 21 T cell receptor beta chains derived from one specimen sequenced in a study of CD8 T cells in Susac syndrome. An input of 0.5 to 1 ug of RNA was subjected to reverse transcription using random hexamers. Using its own MiXCR run on the immunoSEQ multiplex PCR reads, TCRdb lists one record per CDR3 protein. This table has about 120,000 distinct CDR3 sequences, around 90% appearing once. The sequenced material came from CD4+ T cells from PBMCs. These receptors originate from a human donor in good health.

This clonotype came up a few times. V usage is TRBV3-1 and J usage is TRBJ2-2, with TRBD2 identical over 10 bases. V trimming: 0 bases; J trimming: 8 bases; junction bases outside the gene matches: 12. CDR3 size: 18 residues. Germline values: CDR1 LGHDT, CDR2 YNNKEL (reference sequence). The CDR3 sequence: CASSQETILAGAPGELFF. CDR3 sequence (DNA): TGTGCCAGCAGCCAAGAGACGATCCTAGCGGGGGCCCCGGGGGAGCTGTTTTTT. Full variable domain (missing parts from reference TRBV3-1 and TRBJ2-2): DTAVSQTPKYLVTQMGNDKSIKCEQNLGHDTMYWYKQDSKKFLKIMFSYNNKELIINETVPNRFSPKSPDKAHLNLHINSLELGDSAVYFCASSQETILAGAPGELFFGEGSRLTVL.

The V gene is TRBV28, the J gene TRBJ1-1, with TRBD1 as a possible D gene (6 bases). Trimming removed 6 bases at V and 3 bases at J, with 17 bases between. Per germline, CDR1 MDHEN and CDR2 SYDVKM. The CDR3 sequence is 15 residues long. The CDR3 loop is CASRVTGLRYTEAFF. The CDR3 nucleotides read TGTGCCAGCAGGGTAACAGGGTTACGGTACACTGAAGCTTTCTTT. The full variable domain, with the rest looked up from reference TRBV28 and TRBJ1-1, is DVKVTQSSRYLVKRTGEKVFLECVQDMDHENMFWYRQDPGLGLRLIYFSYDVKMKEKGDIPEGYSVSREKKERFSLILESASTNQTSMYLCASRVTGLRYTEAFFGQGTRLTVV.

The rearrangement uses TRBV14 and TRBJ1-5, with a weak D call TRBD1 (5 bases). This CDR3 is 21 amino acids long. The germline V and J ends were trimmed by 4 bases and 2 bases, with 30 bases remaining between them. Germline CDR1 and CDR2: SGHDN and FVKESK. The CDR3: CASSPYSGNGGLRRGNQPQHF. The CDR3 nucleotides are TGTGCCAGCAGCCCCTATTCGGGCAACGGGGGACTAAGAAGAGGCAATCAGCCCCAGCATTTT.

The CDR3 reads CASSFEGVVTEAFF. CDR3 DNA: TGTGCCAGCAGCTTCGAGGGAGTGGTCACTGAAGCTTTCTTT. The V and J genes are TRBV7-9 and TRBJ1-1; D not certain. The ends were cut back, 3 bases at V and 4 bases at J, with 12 bases in the middle. Looked up from germline, CDR1 is SEHNR and CDR2 is FQNEAQ (reference sequence). The CDR3 consists of 14 residues.

The chain has TRBV29-1 and TRBJ2-3; 8 nucleotides align to TRBD2. The CDR3 runs 15 residues. Germline-derived CDR1 and CDR2 are SQVTM and ANQGSEA. J was trimmed by 3 bases and V by 7 bases; bases with no gene match: 12. CDR3 sequence (DNA): TGCAGCGCCCCGGGGGGGCCGTCTATTACAGATACGCAGTATTTT. Translation: CSAPGGPSITDTQYF.

The CDR3 nucleotides are TGTGCCAGCAGCGTTGGGACTTCGAGGATCCACAATGAGCAGTTCTTC. This codes for CASSVGTSRIHNEQFF. The chain joins TRBV7-9 to TRBJ2-1, with a possible D match to TRBD2 (6 bases). The V gene's germline CDR1 is SEHNR and CDR2 FQNEAQ (reference sequence). CDR3 length: 16 residues. V shed 5 bases and J shed 5 bases, with 19 bases lying between them.

The chain recombines TRBV7-2 with TRBJ2-2, with 7 bases aligning to TRBD1. The CDR3 covers 14 residues. Germline loops: CDR1 SGHTA, CDR2 FQGNSA. V lost 3 bases to trimming and J lost 5 bases; unmatched junction nucleotides: 3. Here the CDR3 reads CASSFKDRTGELFF. DNA of the CDR3: TGTGCCAGCAGCTTCAAGGACAGGACCGGGGAGCTGTTTTTT.

The rearrangement links TRBV3-1 to TRBJ2-1; D not resolved. Germline CDR1 LGHDT, CDR2 YNNKEL (reference sequence). V was cut by 5 bases and J by 6 bases, with 11 bases left in between. This CDR3 comprises 13 residues. CDR3 region: CASSSTWGNEQFF. The CDR3 nucleotides read TGTGCCAGCAGCTCAACCTGGGGCAATGAGCAGTTCTTC.

This clonotype was counted once. The genes are TRBV30 and TRBJ1-1; TRBD1 matches 9 bases. The V gene end was trimmed by 1 base and the J gene end by 2 bases; junction bases not matched to a gene: 5. Germline assignment: CDR1 GTSNPN and CDR2 SVGIG (reference sequence). The CDR3 runs to 15 residues. The CDR3 loop reads CAWSGGTGTNTEAFF. CDR3 bases: TGTGCCTGGAGTGGGGGGACAGGGACCAACACTGAAGCTTTCTTT. Complete variable domain (other parts from reference TRBV30 and TRBJ1-1): SQTIHQWPATLVQPVGSPLSLECTVEGTSNPNLYWYRQAAGRGLQLLFYSVGIGQISSEVPQNLSASRPQDRQFILSSKKLLLSDSGFYLCAWSGGTGTNTEAFFGQGTRLTVV.

The rearrangement links TRBV7-2 to TRBJ2-2, with TRBD1 matching 7 bases. After removal of 4 bases from V and 1 base from J, the junction contained 6 bases not matched to a gene. Germline V lookup: CDR1 SGHTA, CDR2 FQGNSA. The CDR3 has 16 residues. CDR3 bases: TGTGCCAGCAGCTCCTACCGGGACAGGAACACCGGGGAGCTGTTTTTT. Translated, it gives CASSSYRDRNTGELFF.

The rearrangement links TRBV20-1 to TRBJ1-1; 9 nucleotides line up with TRBD1. Germline values: CDR1 DFQATT, CDR2 SNEGSKA (reference sequence). J gave up 4 bases and V 3 bases, and 9 bases lay outside the gene matches. The CDR3 consists of 15 residues. The CDR3 reads CSASGTGGYLTEAFF. CDR3 DNA: TGCAGTGCTAGTGGCACAGGGGGCTATCTCACTGAAGCTTTCTTT.

This clonotype was recorded only once. The chain couples TRBV29-1 to TRBJ2-7; D unresolved. Trimming left V 4 bases short and J 3 bases short, with 7 bases between. Germline V lookup: CDR1 SQVTM, CDR2 ANQGSEA. There are 11 residues in the CDR3. CDR3: CSVGPGYEQYF. CDR3 bases: TGCAGCGTTGGTCCGGGCTACGAGCAGTACTTC.

The CDR3 here is CSVEVPGRYYGYTF. CDR3 coding DNA: TGCAGCGTTGAAGTACCAGGGAGGTACTATGGCTACACCTTC. The V and J genes are TRBV29-1 and TRBJ1-2; tentatively, D is TRBD1 (5 bases). V lost 1 base and J 3 bases, leaving 12 bases between the germline ends. Per the germline V gene, CDR1 is SQVTM and CDR2 is ANQGSEA. The CDR3 loop spans 14 amino acids.

This chain joins TRBV7-6 and TRBJ2-2, with TRBD2 as a possible D gene (5 bases). V was pared by 5 bases and J by 5 bases, with 15 bases between. Germline V CDR1 and CDR2: SGHVS, FNYEAQ. CDR3 length: 15 residues. CDR3 bases: TGTGCCAGCAGCCGCTCCGGACTTAGTACCGGGGAGCTGTTTTTT. This translates into CASSRSGLSTGELFF.

CDR3 nucleotides: TGTGCCAGCAGCGTCGACAGGGTCAGTGGCTACACCTTC. Translation gives CASSVDRVSGYTF. This sequence joins TRBV7-3 and TRBJ1-2; 7 bases map to TRBD1. The germline CDR1 and CDR2 sequences are SGHTA and FQGTGA. The CDR3 totals 13 residues. V shed 5 bases, J shed 7 bases, and the junction held 7 bases outside the gene matches.

The J gene is TRBJ1-2, the V gene TRBV30, with 8 bases fitting TRBD1. CDR1 and CDR2 (germline): GTSNPN, SVGIG (reference sequence). The J segment lost 4 bases and the V segment lost 2 bases, leaving 12 bases of the junction unmatched. This CDR3 is built from 16 residues. CDR3 region: CAWSLASRQGSYGYTF. CDR3 DNA sequence: TGTGCCTGGAGTCTCGCCTCTCGACAGGGGAGCTATGGCTACACCTTC. Full variable domain (missing parts from reference TRBV30 and TRBJ1-2): SQTIHQWPATLVQPVGSPLSLECTVEGTSNPNLYWYRQAAGRGLQLLFYSVGIGQISSEVPQNLSASRPQDRQFILSSKKLLLSDSGFYLCAWSLASRQGSYGYTFGSGTRLTVV.

The chain couples TRBV4-3 to TRBJ2-1; D unresolved. Trimming pared 1 base from V and 3 bases from J, leaving 16 bases between. Germline-derived CDR1 and CDR2 are LGHNA and YSLEER. The CDR3 covers 17 residues. The CDR3 nucleotides are TGCGCCAGCAGCCAAGGGACGCTGCTCACCCGCTACAATGAGCAGTTCTTC. The encoded protein is CASSQGTLLTRYNEQFF.

This chain links TRBV5-1 with TRBJ1-6, with D perhaps TRBD1 (5 bases). The V gene lost 5 bases and the J gene lost 8 bases, with 20 bases spanning the gap. CDR3 length: 16 residues. Germline CDR1 and CDR2: SGHRS and YFSETQ. The CDR3 spells CASRTKGSGPDSPLHF. DNA for the CDR3: TGCGCCAGCAGGACAAAGGGGTCGGGGCCAGATTCACCCCTCCACTTT.

The chain carries TRBV20-1 and TRBJ2-1; D may correspond to TRBD1 or TRBD2 (5 bases each). V dropped 3 bases and J dropped 5 bases, with 14 bases sitting between them. The CDR3 covers 14 residues. The germline gives CDR1 DFQATT, CDR2 SNEGSKA (reference sequence). The CDR3 sequence: CSARSGGSHNEQFF. CDR3 nucleotides: TGCAGTGCTAGGAGTGGGGGTAGCCACAATGAGCAGTTCTTC.

V and J are TRBV27 and TRBJ2-2, with unresolved D. Germline CDR1 is MNHEY and CDR2 is SMNVEV (reference sequence). CDR3 length: 12 residues. Trimming pared 3 bases from V and 7 bases from J, leaving 6 bases between. The CDR3 region is CASSFTVGELFF. For the CDR3, the DNA is TGTGCCAGCAGTTTTACCGTCGGGGAGCTGTTTTTT.

This clonotype was detected once. The chain is built from TRBV14 and TRBJ2-1; weak D call: TRBD2 (5 bases). CDR1 SGHDN and CDR2 FVKESK come from the germline V gene. V was pared by 7 bases and J by 3 bases, with 19 bases between. There are 16 residues in the CDR3. The CDR3: CASTPGTRHNYNEQFF. In nucleotides, the CDR3 is TGTGCCAGCACCCCGGGAACACGGCACAACTACAATGAGCAGTTCTTC.